The next 5 T cell receptor beta chains were all read from a single sample in a study of cytomegalovirus exposure and HLA in healthy donors. PCR amplification relied on 60 Vbeta primers (plus 13 Jbeta primers). Generated by immunoSEQ multiplex PCR, the TCRdb table keeps only in-frame clones and is missing some. The profile shows around 130,000 clones, approximately 80% of them singletons. Sequencing was performed on PBMCs. The receptors here all came from a woman between 18 and 29 years old in good health and CMV-seropositive.

CDR3 loop: CASGITGQSTDTQYF. The DNA for the CDR3 is TGTGCTAGTGGGATAACGGGACAGAGCACAGATACGCAGTATTTT. The V gene is TRBV12-5, the J gene TRBJ2-3; TRBD1 aligns across 7 bases. The V and J ends lost 6 bases and 0 bases, in that order; junction bases with no gene match: 6. The CDR3 is 15 residues long. The germline gives CDR1 LGHNT, CDR2 FRNRAP.

This clone was observed a single time. The chain combines TRBV20-1 with TRBJ2-1, with 8 bases matching TRBD2. CDR1 and CDR2 from the germline V gene are DFQATT and SNEGSKA (reference sequence). The CDR3 is 11 residues long. Germline trimming cut 5 bases from V and 9 bases from J; bases unmatched to any gene: 3. The CDR3 is CSADGGGEQFF. The DNA for the CDR3 is TGCAGTGCTGACGGGGGGGGTGAGCAGTTCTTC.

The J gene is TRBJ2-5, the V gene TRBV4-1, with 9 bases lining up with TRBD1. The CDR3 length is 14 residues. CDR1 is MGHRA and CDR2 is YSYEKL in the germline V gene. V lost 1 base and J lost 3; bases outside the gene matches: 0. The CDR3 loop reads CASSQGQGEETQYF. The DNA for the CDR3 is TGCGCCAGCAGCCAAGGACAGGGGGAAGAGACCCAGTACTTC.

This clone was detected only once. The chain uses TRBV4-1 and TRBJ2-3; 8 bases align to TRBD2. V was pared by 2 bases and J by 3 bases, with 7 bases of the junction left unmatched. Germline CDR1 is MGHRA and CDR2 is YSYEKL. The length of the CDR3 is 16 residues. CDR3 in DNA: TGCGCCAGCAGCCAACCCGGGGGGGCCGCGACAGATACGCAGTATTTT. It translates to CASSQPGGAATDTQYF.

J is TRBJ2-3 and V is TRBV29-1; weak D call: TRBD2 (5 bases). Germline V gene data show CDR1 as SQVTM and CDR2 as ANQGSEA. V was clipped by 7 bases and J by 4 bases, with 12 bases between them. The CDR3 totals 12 residues. The CDR3 sequence is CSGRSGSDTQYF. DNA for the CDR3: TGCAGCGGGCGAAGCGGCTCAGATACGCAGTATTTT.